Sequencing of this T cell receptor beta chain was carried out in a study of cytomegalovirus exposure and HLA in healthy donors. General study points: While the bulk of TCR sequences proved rare, some public TCRs turned up in many donors. A later analysis linked more than 15,000 TCR beta sequences to HLA alleles at 0.05 false discovery rate.

PCR involved 60 Vbeta and 13 Jbeta primers. Repertoires were generated with immunoSEQ multiplex PCR, while TCRdb's copy carries only in-frame clones and drops some. The repertoire holds roughly 86,000 clones, around 66% seen once, with roughly 3.9% in the top ten. The sample holds a few counts of this clone. Its antigen is not identified. Trimming took 4 bases from V and 3 from J, leaving 10 bases between them. The CDR3 has 14 residues. Germline loops: CDR1 MNHEY, CDR2 SMNVEV (reference sequence). The rearrangement uses TRBV27 and TRBJ1-5; D may be TRBD1 (5 bases). The clonotype was recovered from a man younger than 45 in good health and CMV-seronegative. Sequencing was performed on PBMCs. The CDR3 here is CASSSTGFNQPQHF. The CDR3 coding sequence is TGTGCCAGCAGTTCTACAGGTTTCAATCAGCCCCAGCATTTT.